This section outlines one TCR beta chain sequence together with its context. The antigen this receptor binds is unknown. There are no base qualities to consult, and no much larger clone falls within one base. TCRbeta CDR3 regions were amplified from genomic DNA by means of the immunoSEQ Assay, a bias-controlled multiplex PCR. The authors processed their data as follows. The number of nucleated cells in each sample was estimated by amplification of reference gene primers within the assay. To quantify the absolute abundance of each unique TCRbeta CDR3 rearrangement, sequence reads were collapsed and filtered. Productive Simpson clonality was computed per sample as the square root of Simpson's diversity index over productive rearrangements. TCRdb mirrors the immuneACCESS table, restricted to in-frame sequences. Some clones are absent from its copies; in checked studies, under half trace to an unresolved V gene, and the reason for the others is unknown. D and trimming come from the DNA, and the V and J calls and clone size come from that table. For this sample the table gives roughly 160,000 clones, of which 75% to 85% were detected only once. The top ten clonotypes cover around 8.1% of the sample.

One collaborating source in Seattle enrolled patients during active infection and followed them longitudinally through the course of disease. Each collaborating institution followed its own protocols to collect whole blood in K2EDTA tubes. For TCRbeta analysis, collaborator samples were shipped as frozen whole blood, as isolated PBMCs, or as DNA extracted from either sample type. This sample stems from a study of blood T cell repertoires in COVID-19 (dated by TCRdb to between 2020 and 2021). Context from the whole study: The collaborator samples originated in the United States, Italy and Spain and spanned the acute and convalescent phases of COVID-19. The material from the prospective study consisted of cDNA or gDNA derived from T cells, B-cell-depleted T cells, or PBMCs. Deeply sampled blood TCRbeta repertoires from subjects exposed to, actively infected with, or recovered from COVID-19 were included in the dataset. The repertoires were released in a freely available public database intended as a resource for research on the immune response to SARS-CoV-2. Samples came from the ongoing ImmuneRACE study (first 160 participants) plus 1,254 subjects from 6 global collaborators. The sample metadata nearly always contained a de-identified subject ID, COVID-19 status, age in years and sex. Where HLA class I and class II types were available, the types were taken from metadata supplied by the sample provider, not from assay-based typing. General study outcomes and caveats: The quantity of clinical and demographic metadata differed by source and by participant and was supplied without curation.

As encoded in the germline V gene (reference sequence), CDR1 is LNHDA while CDR2 is SQIVND. The CDR3 holds 14 amino acids from the cysteine to the phenylalanine. Only the CDR3 DNA stays, 42 bases, in frame from base 1. Trimming removed 4 bases from V and 4 bases from J, leaving 10 bases between the germline ends. This receptor chain uses TRBV19 and TRBJ2-2; the D gene is possibly TRBD1, with 6 bases matching. The sequencing input was peripheral blood. This TCR was recovered from a woman aged 60 to 75 with COVID-19, enrolled during active disease. The DNA reads TGTGCCAGTAGTACACAGGGCGGCACCGGGGAGCTGTTTTTT. It specifies CASSTQGGTGELFF.